This record concerns one T cell receptor (beta chain) sequence. Antigen unknown. This sample was included in a study of PD-1 blockade in classical Hodgkin lymphoma. Looking at the study overall: Patients had nivolumab dosed at 3 mg/kg, delivered intravenously every 2 weeks.

Generated by immunoSEQ multiplex PCR, the TCRdb table keeps only in-frame clones and is missing some. The sample holds 39,000 or so clones, about 86% seen once. Each patient relapsed following autologous stem cell transplantation, and prior brentuximab vedotin exposure differed. Best response was recorded as complete response, partial response or progressive disease. The CDR3 totals 13 residues. Deletions cut 4 bases from V and 6 bases from J, with 9 bases between. In germline, CDR1 is SGHTA, CDR2 FQGTGA. Study-wide points: Undefined causes, possibly disease activity or prior therapy, underlie the repertoire differences.

The receptor was derived from a human donor with classical Hodgkin lymphoma. The source material was peripheral blood mononuclear cells (PBMCs), sampled before the second cycle of nivolumab. The V call is TRBV7-3, the J call TRBJ2-2; TRBD2 might be the D (5 bases). CDR3 protein: CASSSTRSGELFF. The CDR3, as DNA: TGTGCCAGCAGCTCAACTAGGTCCGGGGAGCTGTTTTTT.